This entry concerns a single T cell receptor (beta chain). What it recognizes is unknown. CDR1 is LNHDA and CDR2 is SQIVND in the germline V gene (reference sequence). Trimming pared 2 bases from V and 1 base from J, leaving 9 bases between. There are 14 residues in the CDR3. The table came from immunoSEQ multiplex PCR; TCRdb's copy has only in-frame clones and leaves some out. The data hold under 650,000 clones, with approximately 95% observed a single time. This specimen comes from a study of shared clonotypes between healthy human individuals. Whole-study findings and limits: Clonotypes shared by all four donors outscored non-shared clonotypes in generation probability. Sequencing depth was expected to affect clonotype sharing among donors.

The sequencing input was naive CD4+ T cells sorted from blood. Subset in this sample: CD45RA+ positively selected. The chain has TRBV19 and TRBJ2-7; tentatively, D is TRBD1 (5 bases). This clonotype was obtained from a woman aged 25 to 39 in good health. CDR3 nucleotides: TGTGCCAGTAGTATAAGGGGCACATCCTACGAGCAGTACTTC. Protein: CASSIRGTSYEQYF.